This TCR beta chain was obtained from a study of control samples from healthy donors and cancer patients (dated by TCRdb to 2018 to 2021). With regard to this clone: Its antigen target is currently unknown. No much larger clonotype is one base removed from it; base qualities were not supplied.

Receptor amplification or capture employed the immunoSEQ multiplex PCR assay. Sourced from immuneACCESS, this table was stored by TCRdb with only in-frame sequences that have V and J called. A share of the clones is absent; for the studies checked, an unresolved V gene accounts for under half, and the remainder has no known explanation. The sample yields 150,000 to 160,000 clones; about 94% were counted once. The ten most abundant clones make up 2% to 2.5% of the sample. The TCR sequence derives from a man aged 50 or older in good health. The sample was blood.

The CDR3 reads CASSNRLTSGTYEQYF. The sequenced DNA: TGTGCCAGTAGTAATCGACTGACTAGCGGGACCTACGAGCAGTACTTC. The chain couples TRBV19 to TRBJ2-7, with 11 bases in between that match TRBD2. The CDR3, from cysteine to phenylalanine, totals 16 residues. Only the CDR3 part of the read is kept: 48 bases, read in frame from the first base. V loses 4 bases at its end and J loses 2 bases; junction bases beyond the gene matches: 7. From the germline V gene (reference sequence), CDR1 is LNHDA and CDR2 is SQIVND.